This T cell receptor beta chain was obtained from a study of blood T cell repertoires in COVID-19. Study at large: Specimens from acute and convalescent COVID-19 originated in the United States, Italy and Spain.

Enrollees, roughly 18 to 95 years old, lived in about two dozen US areas. Two negative PCRs, clearance, or symptom resolution characterized the recovered Cohort 3 donors. Source study methods: Reference gene primer amplification gave nucleated cell count estimates. TCRdb keeps only in-frame clones here, not all; method: immunoSEQ multiplex PCR. V, J and clone size derive from that table, while D and trimming were established from the DNA sequence. The table has over 400,000 clones, more than 85% seen once. This TCR was recovered from a woman aged 60-75 years who had recovered from COVID-19. Sequences were obtained from PBMCs or T cells enriched from blood (not recorded which).

For the CDR3, the DNA is TGTGCCAGTACTCCGGACAGAGGAAACACCATATATTTT. As protein: CASTPDRGNTIYF. V usage is TRBV19 and J usage is TRBJ1-3; tentative D call: TRBD1 (6 bases). Germline V CDR1 and CDR2: LNHDA, SQIVND (reference sequence). The CDR3 is made up of 13 amino acids. V was pared by 7 bases and J by 4 bases, with 11 bases between.